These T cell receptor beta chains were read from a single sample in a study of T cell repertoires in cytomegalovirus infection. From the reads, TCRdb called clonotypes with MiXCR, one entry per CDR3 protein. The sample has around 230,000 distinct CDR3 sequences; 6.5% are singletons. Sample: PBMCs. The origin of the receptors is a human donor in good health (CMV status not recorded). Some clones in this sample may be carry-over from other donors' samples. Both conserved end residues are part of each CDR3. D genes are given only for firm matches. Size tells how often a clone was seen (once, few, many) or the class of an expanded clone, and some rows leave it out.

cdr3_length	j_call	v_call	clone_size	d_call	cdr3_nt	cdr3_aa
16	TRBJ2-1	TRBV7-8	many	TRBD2	TGTGCCAGCAGCCCACTAGCGGGGAGCTCCTACAATGAGCAGTTCTTC	CASSPLAGSSYNEQFF
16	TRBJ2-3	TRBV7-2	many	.	TGTGCCAGCAGCGGTAGTCTTCTAACCAGCACAGATACGCAGTATTTT	CASSGSLLTSTDTQYF
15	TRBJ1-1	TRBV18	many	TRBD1	TGTGCCAGCTCACCACCGGGACAGCAGAACACTGAAGCTTTCTTT	CASSPPGQQNTEAFF
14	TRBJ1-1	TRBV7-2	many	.	TGTGCCAGCAGCTTAAGGTCGGTGAACACTGAAGCTTTCTTT	CASSLRSVNTEAFF
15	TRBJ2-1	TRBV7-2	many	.	TGTGCCAGCAGCTTGCTTGGGGGTTCCTACAATGAGCAGTTCTTC	CASSLLGGSYNEQFF
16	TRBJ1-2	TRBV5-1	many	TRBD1	TGCGCCAGCAGCGTTGTGCCCGTGGACAGGGGCTATGGCTACACCTTC	CASSVVPVDRGYGYTF
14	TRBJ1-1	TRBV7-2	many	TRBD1	TGTGCCAGCAGCTTAGGACAGGGGGCTAGAGAAGCTTTCTTT	CASSLGQGAREAFF
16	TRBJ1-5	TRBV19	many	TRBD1	TGTGCCAGTAGTATACAGGGGGCGAAGGGCAATCAGCCCCAGCATTTT	CASSIQGAKGNQPQHF
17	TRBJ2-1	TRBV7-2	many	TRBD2	TGTGCCAGCAGCTTAGTTTTTGGCGGGGGGGCTGGTAATGAGCAGTTCTTC	CASSLVFGGGAGNEQFF
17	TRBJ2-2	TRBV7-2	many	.	TGTGCCAGCAGCCATCCCCCGGGACTGGGATCCGTCGGGGAGCTGTTTTTT	CASSHPPGLGSVGELFF
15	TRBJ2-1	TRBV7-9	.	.	TGTGCCAGCAGCTCCGAAGGGGTTCAGGATTATGAGCAGTTCTTC	CASSSEGVQDYEQFF
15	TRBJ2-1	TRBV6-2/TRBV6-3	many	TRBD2	TGTGCCAGCAGTTACCAGCGGGGGGCCTACAATGAGCAGTTCTTC	CASSYQRGAYNEQFF
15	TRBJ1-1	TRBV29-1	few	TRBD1	TGCAGCGGGGGGGGGGGACAGGCCCTGAACACTGAAGCTTTCTTT	CSGGGGQALNTEAFF
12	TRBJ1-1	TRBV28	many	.	TGTGCCAGCCAAAACCCCAACACTGAAGCTTTCTTT	CASQNPNTEAFF
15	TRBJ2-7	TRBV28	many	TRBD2	TGTGCCAGCAGTTTGGGGACTAGCGGGGGGTACGAGCAGTACTTC	CASSLGTSGGYEQYF
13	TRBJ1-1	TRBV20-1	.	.	TGCAGTGCTAATGCGGGGGTGAACACTGAAGCTTTCTTT	CSANAGVNTEAFF
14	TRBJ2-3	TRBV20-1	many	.	TGCAGTGCTAGAGATGCGAGGGGAGGAGATACGCAGTATTTT	CSARDARGGDTQYF
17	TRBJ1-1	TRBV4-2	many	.	TGTGCCAGCAGCCAACTTCGGGACGGCAGGTGGAGGACTGAAGCTTTCTTT	CASSQLRDGRWRTEAFF
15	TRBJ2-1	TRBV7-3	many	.	TGTGCCAGCAGCTTAGGCGGAAAAGGCCCCAATGAGCAGTTCTTC	CASSLGGKGPNEQFF
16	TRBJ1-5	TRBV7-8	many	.	TGTGCCAGCAGCCCACACGAGAGGATTAGCAATCAGCCCCAGCATTTT	CASSPHERISNQPQHF
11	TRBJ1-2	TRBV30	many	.	TGTGCCTGGAACAAGGAATATGGCTACACCTTC	CAWNKEYGYTF
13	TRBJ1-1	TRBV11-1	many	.	TGTGCCAGCAGCTTAGCCCCATGGACTGAAGCTTTCTTT	CASSLAPWTEAFF
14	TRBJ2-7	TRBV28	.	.	TGTGCCAGCAGCCTGACGATGAACAACTACGAGCAGTACTTC	CASSLTMNNYEQYF
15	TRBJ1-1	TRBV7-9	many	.	TGTGCCAGCAGCCCCTCAGGTAGCTTGAACACTGAAGCTTTCTTT	CASSPSGSLNTEAFF
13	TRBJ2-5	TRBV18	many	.	TGTGCCAGCTCACCCCCGAGTGAGGAGACCCAGTACTTC	CASSPPSEETQYF
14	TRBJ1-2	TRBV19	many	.	TGTGCCAGTAGTCCCGGCGGGGCCTCCTATGGCTACACCTTC	CASSPGGASYGYTF
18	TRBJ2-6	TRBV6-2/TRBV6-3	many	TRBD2	TGTGCCAGCGGACTAGCGGGGGGTCTTACCTCTGGGGCCAACGTCCTGACTTTC	CASGLAGGLTSGANVLTF
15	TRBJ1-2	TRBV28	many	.	TGTGCCAGCAGGCCGGTAACAGGAGGACTCTATGGCTACACCTTC	CASRPVTGGLYGYTF
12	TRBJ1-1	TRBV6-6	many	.	TGTGCCAGCAGTTACGCAGGGGTTGCAGCTTTCTTT	CASSYAGVAAFF
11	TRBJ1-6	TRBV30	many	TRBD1	TGTGCCTGGAGCCCCGGGACAGCCCTCCACTTT	CAWSPGTALHF
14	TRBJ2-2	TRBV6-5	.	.	TGTGCCAGCATCGAACTAGGGCCCACCGGGGAGCTGTTTTTT	CASIELGPTGELFF
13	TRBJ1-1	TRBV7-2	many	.	TGTGCCAGCAGCATATCTCGGGAGGCTGAAGCTTTCTTT	CASSISREAEAFF
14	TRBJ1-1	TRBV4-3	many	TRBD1	TGCGCCAGCAGAGACAGGGGCAGGGACACTGAAGCTTTCTTT	CASRDRGRDTEAFF
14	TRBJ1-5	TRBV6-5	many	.	TGTGCCAGCAGCCCCATCCCTAGCAATCAGCCCCAGCATTTT	CASSPIPSNQPQHF
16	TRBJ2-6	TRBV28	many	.	TGTGCCAGCACTGGCCGAGGACACGGCTGGGCCAACGTCCTGACTTTC	CASTGRGHGWANVLTF
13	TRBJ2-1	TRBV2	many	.	TGTGCCAGCAGTGAAGGCGACGACAATGAGCAGTTCTTC	CASSEGDDNEQFF
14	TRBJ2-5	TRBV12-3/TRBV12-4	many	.	TGTGCCAGCAGTCGGTCAGGGCTCCAAGAGACCCAGTACTTC	CASSRSGLQETQYF
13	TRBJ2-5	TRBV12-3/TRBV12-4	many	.	TGTGCCAGCAGTTTCCAGTACCAAGAGACCCAGTACTTC	CASSFQYQETQYF
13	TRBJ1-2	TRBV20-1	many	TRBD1	TGCAGTGCTAGCGGACAGGGGGACTATGGCTACACCTTC	CSASGQGDYGYTF
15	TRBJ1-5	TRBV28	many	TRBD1	TGTGCCAGCAGTTACCGGGACAGGGGCAATCAGCCCCAGCATTTT	CASSYRDRGNQPQHF
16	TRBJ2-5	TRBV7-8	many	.	TGTGCCAGCAGCAGGGGGACATCTCTGGGGCAAGAGACCCAGTACTTC	CASSRGTSLGQETQYF
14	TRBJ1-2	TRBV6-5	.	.	TGTGCCAGCAGTTACGACAGCCTCAACTATGGCTACACCTTC	CASSYDSLNYGYTF
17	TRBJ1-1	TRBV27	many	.	TGTGCCAGCAGTACCCAGTCGAAGGGACGGCAGAACACTGAAGCTTTCTTT	CASSTQSKGRQNTEAFF
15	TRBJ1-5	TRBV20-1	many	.	TGCAGTGCTAGAGATCCAGGGGCGGGCAATCAGCCCCAGCATTTT	CSARDPGAGNQPQHF
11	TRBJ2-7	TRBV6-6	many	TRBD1	TGTGCCAGCACATCAGGACAGGGGGGGTACTTC	CASTSGQGGYF
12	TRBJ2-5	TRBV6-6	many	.	TGTGCCAGCAGTTACTCTCCAGAGACCCAGTACTTC	CASSYSPETQYF
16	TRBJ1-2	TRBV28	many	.	TGTGCCAGCAGTTTAAGTTCGTACGGCAGCCGCTATGGCTACACCTTC	CASSLSSYGSRYGYTF
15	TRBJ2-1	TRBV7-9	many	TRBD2	TGTGCCAGCAGCCGCTGGAATGCGGGGGAAGATGAGCAGTTCTTC	CASSRWNAGEDEQFF
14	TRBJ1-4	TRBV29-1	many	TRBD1	TGCAGCGCCGACCCTCAGGGGGGGGGTGAAAAACTGTTTTTT	CSADPQGGGEKLFF